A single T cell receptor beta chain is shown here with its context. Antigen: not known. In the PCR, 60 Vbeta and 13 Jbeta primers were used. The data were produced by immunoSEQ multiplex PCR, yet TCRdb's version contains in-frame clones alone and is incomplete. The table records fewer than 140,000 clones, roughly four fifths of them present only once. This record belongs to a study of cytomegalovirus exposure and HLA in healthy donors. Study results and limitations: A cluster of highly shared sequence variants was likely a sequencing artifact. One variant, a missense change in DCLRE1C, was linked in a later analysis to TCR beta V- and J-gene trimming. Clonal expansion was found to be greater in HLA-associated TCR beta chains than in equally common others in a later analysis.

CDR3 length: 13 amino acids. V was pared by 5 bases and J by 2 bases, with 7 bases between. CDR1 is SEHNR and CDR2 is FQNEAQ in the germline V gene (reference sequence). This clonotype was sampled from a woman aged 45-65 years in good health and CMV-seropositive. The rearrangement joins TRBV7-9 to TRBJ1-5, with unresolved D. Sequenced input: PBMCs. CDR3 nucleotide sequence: TGTGCCAGCAGCCCTATGCGCAATCAGCCCCAGCATTTT. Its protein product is CASSPMRNQPQHF.